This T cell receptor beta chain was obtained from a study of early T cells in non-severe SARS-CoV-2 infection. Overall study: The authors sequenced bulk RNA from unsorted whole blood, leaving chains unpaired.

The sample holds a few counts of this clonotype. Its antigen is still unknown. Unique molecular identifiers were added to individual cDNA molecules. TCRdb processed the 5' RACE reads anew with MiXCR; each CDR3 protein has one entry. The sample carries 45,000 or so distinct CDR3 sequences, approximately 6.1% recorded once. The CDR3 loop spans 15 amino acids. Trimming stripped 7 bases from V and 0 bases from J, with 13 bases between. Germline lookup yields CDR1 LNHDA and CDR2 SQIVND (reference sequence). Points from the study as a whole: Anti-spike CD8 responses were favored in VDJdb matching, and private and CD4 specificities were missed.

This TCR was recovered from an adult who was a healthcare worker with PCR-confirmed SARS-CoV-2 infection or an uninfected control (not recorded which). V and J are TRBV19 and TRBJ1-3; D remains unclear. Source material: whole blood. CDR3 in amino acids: CASTAFKSSGNTIYF. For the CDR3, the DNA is TGTGCCAGTACCGCGTTTAAGAGCTCTGGAAACACCATATATTTT.